This T cell receptor beta chain emerged from a study of cytomegalovirus exposure and HLA in healthy donors. Study background: Early release data held around 80 million unique TCRs from HLA-typed donors. Study-wide points: TCR beta chains numbering some 160 were designated cytomegalovirus-associated.

The CDR3 loop spans 15 amino acids. Germline V CDR1 and CDR2: SGHTS, YDEGEE. V lost 2 bases and J lost 0, with 11 bases in between. 60 Vbeta and 13 Jbeta primers were used in PCR. In the authors' workflow: Roughly 11 million of the 80 million or so unique TCR beta chains counted in a later analysis were shared. This table comes from immunoSEQ multiplex PCR, and its TCRdb copy is limited to in-frame clones, with some not included. V and J calls and clone size are those listed in that table; D and trimming were worked out from the DNA. Of 200,000 to 300,000 clones listed, 70% to 90% are singletons. As for this clone: Its antigen remains unidentified.

This TCR was sampled from a woman in her thirties or forties in good health and CMV-seropositive. This chain connects TRBV5-8 to TRBJ1-1, with D possibly being TRBD1 (5 bases). Sequences were obtained from PBMCs. The CDR3 here is CASSLVRGLNTEAFF. The DNA for the CDR3 is TGTGCCAGCAGCTTAGTTAGGGGATTGAACACTGAAGCTTTCTTT.